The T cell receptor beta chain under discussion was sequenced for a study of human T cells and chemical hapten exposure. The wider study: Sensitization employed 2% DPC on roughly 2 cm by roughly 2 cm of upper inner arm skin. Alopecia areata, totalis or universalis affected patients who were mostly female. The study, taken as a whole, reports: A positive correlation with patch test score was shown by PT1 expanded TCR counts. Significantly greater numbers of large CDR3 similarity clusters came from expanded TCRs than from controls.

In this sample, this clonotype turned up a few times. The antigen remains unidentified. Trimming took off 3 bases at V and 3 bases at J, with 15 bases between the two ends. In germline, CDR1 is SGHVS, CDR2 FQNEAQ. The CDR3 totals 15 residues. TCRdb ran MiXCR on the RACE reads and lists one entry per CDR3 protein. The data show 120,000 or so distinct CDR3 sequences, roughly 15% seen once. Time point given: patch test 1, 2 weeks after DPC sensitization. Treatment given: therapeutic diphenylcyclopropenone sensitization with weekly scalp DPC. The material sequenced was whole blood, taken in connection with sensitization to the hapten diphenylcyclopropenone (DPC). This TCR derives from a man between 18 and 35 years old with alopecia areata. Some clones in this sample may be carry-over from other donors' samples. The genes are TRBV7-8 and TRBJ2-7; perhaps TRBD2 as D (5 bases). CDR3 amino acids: CASSFSGGSGYEQYF. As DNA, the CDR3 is TGTGCCAGCAGCTTCTCTGGAGGTTCTGGCTACGAGCAGTACTTC.